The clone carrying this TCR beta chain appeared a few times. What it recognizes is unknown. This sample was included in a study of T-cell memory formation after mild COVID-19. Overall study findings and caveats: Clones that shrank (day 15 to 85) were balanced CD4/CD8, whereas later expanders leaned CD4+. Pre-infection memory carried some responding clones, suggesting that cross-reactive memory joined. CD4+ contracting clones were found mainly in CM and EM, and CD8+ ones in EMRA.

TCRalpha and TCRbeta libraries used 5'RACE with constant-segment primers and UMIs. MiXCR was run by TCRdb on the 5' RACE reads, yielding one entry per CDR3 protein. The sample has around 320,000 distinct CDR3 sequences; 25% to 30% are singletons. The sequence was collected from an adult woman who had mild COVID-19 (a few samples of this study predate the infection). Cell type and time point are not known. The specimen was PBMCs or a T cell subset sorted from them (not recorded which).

The CDR3 nucleotides read TGTGCCAGCAGCTTAGCGTGGGCTAGCGGGAGTTCAGATACGCAGTATTTT. Translated, it gives CASSLAWASGSSDTQYF. This chain connects TRBV7-9 to TRBJ2-3; 10 positions match TRBD2. The CDR3 has 17 residues. V was pared by 0 bases and J by 4 bases, with 7 bases of the junction left unmatched. Germline V gene lookup returns CDR1 SEHNR and CDR2 FQNEAQ (reference sequence).